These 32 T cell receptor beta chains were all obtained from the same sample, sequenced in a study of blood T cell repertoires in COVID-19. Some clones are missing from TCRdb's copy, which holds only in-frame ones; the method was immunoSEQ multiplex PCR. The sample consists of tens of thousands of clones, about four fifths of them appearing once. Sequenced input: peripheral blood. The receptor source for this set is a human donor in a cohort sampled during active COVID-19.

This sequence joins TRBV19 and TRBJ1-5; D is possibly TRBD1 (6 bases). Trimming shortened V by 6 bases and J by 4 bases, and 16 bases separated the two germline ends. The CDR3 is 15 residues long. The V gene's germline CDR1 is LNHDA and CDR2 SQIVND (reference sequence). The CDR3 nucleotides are TGTGCCAGTAGCCCCGGGACAACTCATAATCAGCCCCAGCATTTT. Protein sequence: CASSPGTTHNQPQHF.

The chain's CDR3 is CASSRTGVQVEQYF. DNA for the CDR3: TGTGCCAGCAGCAGGACAGGGGTTCAAGTGGAGCAGTACTTC. The chain combines TRBV6-5 with TRBJ2-7; 9 nucleotides agree with TRBD1. With 6 bases clipped from V and 7 bases from J, the junction kept 10 bases outside the gene matches. The CDR3 is 14 amino acids. Germline-derived CDR1 and CDR2 are MNHEY and SVGAGI.

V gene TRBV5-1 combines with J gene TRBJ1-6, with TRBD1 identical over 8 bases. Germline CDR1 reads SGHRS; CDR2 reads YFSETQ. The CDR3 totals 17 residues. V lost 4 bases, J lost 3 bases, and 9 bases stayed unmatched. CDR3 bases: TGCGCCAGCAGCAGAACCTCGACAGGGGACTATAATTCACCCCTCCACTTT. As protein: CASSRTSTGDYNSPLHF.

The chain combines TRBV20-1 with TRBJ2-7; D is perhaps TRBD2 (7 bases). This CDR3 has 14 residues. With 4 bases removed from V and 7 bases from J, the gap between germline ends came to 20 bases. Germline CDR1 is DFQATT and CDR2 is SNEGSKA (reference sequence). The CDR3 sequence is CSANEFRGALEQYF. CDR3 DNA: TGCAGTGCTAATGAGTTTCGGGGGGCGCTGGAGCAGTACTTC.

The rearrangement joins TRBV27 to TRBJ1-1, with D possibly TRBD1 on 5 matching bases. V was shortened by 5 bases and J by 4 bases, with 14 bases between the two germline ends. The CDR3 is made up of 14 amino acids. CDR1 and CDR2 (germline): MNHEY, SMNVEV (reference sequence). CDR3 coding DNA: TGTGCCAGCAGTCCCCTCAGGGCCGGCACTGAAGCTTTCTTT. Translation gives CASSPLRAGTEAFF.

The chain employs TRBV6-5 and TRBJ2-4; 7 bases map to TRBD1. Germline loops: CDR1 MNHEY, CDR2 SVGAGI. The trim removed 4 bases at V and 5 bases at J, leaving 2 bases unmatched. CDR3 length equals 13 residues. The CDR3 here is CASSSGTENIQYF. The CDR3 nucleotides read TGTGCCAGCAGTTCCGGGACAGAAAACATTCAGTACTTC.

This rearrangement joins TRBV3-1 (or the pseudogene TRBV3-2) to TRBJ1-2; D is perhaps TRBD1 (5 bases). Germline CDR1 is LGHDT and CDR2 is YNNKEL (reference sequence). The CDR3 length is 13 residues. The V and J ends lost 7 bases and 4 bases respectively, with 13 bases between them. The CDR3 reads CASTTATGYGYTF. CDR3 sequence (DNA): TGTGCCAGCACGACAGCGACGGGCTATGGCTACACCTTC.

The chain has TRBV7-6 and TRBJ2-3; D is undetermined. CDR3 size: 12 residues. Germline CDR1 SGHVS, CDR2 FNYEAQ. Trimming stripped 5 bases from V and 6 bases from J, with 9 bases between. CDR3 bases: TGTGCCAGCAGCCCTTCCGGGGATACGCAGTATTTT. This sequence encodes CASSPSGDTQYF. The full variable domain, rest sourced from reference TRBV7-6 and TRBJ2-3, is GAGVSQSPRYKVTKRGQDVALRCDPISGHVSLYWYRQALGQGPEFLTYFNYEAQQDKSGLPNDRFSAERPEGSISTLTIQRTEQRDSAMYRCASSPSGDTQYFGPGTRLTVL.

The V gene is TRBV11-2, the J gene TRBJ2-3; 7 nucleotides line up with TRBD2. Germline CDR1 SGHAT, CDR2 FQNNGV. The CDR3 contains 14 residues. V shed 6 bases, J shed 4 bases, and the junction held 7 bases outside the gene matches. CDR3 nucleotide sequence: TGTGCCAGCAGGATAAGGGCGGGGGCAGATACGCAGTATTTT. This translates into CASRIRAGADTQYF. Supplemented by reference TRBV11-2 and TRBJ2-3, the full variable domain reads EAGVAQSPRYKIIEKRQSVAFWCNPISGHATLYWYQQILGQGPKLLIQFQNNGVVDDSQLPKDRFSAERLKGVDSTLKIQPAKLEDSAVYLCASRIRAGADTQYFGPGTRLTVL.

The CDR3 loop reads CASSQGDRGSYGYTF. The DNA of the CDR3 is TGTGCCAGCAGCCAAGGGGACAGGGGGAGCTATGGCTACACCTTC. J is TRBJ1-2 and V is TRBV3-1 (or the pseudogene TRBV3-2); 11 nucleotides agree with TRBD1. V shed 1 base, J shed 4 bases, and the junction held 2 bases outside the gene matches. Germline values: CDR1 LGHDT, CDR2 YNNKEL (reference sequence). The CDR3 spans 15 residues.

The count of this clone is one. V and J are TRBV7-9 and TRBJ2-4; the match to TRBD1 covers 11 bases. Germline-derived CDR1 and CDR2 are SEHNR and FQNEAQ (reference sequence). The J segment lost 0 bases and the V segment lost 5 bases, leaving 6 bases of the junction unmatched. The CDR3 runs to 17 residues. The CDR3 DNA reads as TGTGCCAGCAGCCACCGGGACAGGGGGGTAGCCAAAAACATTCAGTACTTC. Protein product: CASSHRDRGVAKNIQYF.

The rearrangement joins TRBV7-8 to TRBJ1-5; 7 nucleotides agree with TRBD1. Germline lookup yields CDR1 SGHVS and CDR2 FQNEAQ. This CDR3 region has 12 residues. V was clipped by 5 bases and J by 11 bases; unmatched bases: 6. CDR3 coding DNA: TGTGCCAGCAGCAAGATACAGGGGTCCCAGCATTTT. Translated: CASSKIQGSQHF.

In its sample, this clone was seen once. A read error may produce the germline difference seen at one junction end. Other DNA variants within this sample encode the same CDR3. CDR3 coding DNA: TGTGCCAGCAGCCAAGACAGAAGAGGTGGCTACACCTTT. This encodes CASSQDRRGGYTF. The chain combines TRBV7-6 with TRBJ1-2; weak D call: TRBD1 (5 bases). The CDR3 extends over 13 amino acids. CDR1 is SGHVS and CDR2 is FNYEAQ in the germline V gene.

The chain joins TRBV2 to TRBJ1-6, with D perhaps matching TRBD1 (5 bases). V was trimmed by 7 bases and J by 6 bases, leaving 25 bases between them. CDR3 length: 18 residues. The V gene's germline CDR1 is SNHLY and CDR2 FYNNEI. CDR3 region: CASNSLFVERDSNSPLHF. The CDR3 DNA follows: TGTGCCAGCAATTCCCTCTTTGTTGAGCGAGACAGTAATTCACCCCTCCACTTT.

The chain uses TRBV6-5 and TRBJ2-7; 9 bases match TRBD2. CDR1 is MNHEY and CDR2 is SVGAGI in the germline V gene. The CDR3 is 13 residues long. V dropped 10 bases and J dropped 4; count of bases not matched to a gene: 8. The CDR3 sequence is CATLGGGAYEQYF. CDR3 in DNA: TGTGCCACCCTCGGCGGGGGGGCGTACGAGCAGTACTTC.

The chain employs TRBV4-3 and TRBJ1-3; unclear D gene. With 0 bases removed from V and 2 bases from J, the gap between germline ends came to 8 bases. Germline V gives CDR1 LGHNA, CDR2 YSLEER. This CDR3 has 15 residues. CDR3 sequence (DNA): TGCGCCAGCAGCCAAGATGGCACCACTGGAAACACCATATATTTT. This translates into CASSQDGTTGNTIYF.

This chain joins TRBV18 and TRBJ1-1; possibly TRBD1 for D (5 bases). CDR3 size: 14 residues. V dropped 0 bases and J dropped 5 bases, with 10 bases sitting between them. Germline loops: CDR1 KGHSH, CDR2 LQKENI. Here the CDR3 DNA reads TGTGCCAGCTCACCACCGGGGGGGTGGACTGAAGCTTTCTTT. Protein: CASSPPGGWTEAFF.

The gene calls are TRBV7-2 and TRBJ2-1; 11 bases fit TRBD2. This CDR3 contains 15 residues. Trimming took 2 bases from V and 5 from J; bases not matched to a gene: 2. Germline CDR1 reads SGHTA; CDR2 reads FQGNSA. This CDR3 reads CASSLLAGGHNEQFF. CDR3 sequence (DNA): TGTGCCAGCAGCTTACTAGCGGGGGGACACAATGAGCAGTTCTTC.

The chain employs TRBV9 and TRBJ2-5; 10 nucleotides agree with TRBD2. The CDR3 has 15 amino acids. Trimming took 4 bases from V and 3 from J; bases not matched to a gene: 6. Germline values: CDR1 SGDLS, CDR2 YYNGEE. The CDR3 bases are TGTGCCAGCAGCTTGCTAGCGGGGGCAGAAGAGACCCAGTACTTC. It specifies CASSLLAGAEETQYF.

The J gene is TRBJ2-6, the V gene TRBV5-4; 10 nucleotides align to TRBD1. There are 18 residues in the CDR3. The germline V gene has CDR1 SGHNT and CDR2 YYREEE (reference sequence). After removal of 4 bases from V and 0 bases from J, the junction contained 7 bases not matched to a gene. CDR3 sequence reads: CASSHVGTGDSGANVLTF. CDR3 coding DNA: TGTGCCAGCAGCCATGTCGGGACAGGGGACTCTGGGGCCAACGTCCTGACTTTC.

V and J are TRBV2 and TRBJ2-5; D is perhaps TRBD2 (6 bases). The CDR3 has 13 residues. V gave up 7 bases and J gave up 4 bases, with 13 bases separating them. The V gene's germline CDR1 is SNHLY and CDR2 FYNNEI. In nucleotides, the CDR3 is TGTGCCAGCACGAGACTAGTGGGAGAGACCCAGTACTTC. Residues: CASTRLVGETQYF.

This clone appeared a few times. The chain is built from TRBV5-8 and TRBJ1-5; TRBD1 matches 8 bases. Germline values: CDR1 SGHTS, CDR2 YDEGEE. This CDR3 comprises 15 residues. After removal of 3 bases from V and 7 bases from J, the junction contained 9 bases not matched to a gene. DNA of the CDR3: TGTGCCAGCAGCTCGGGGACAGGACCCAGCCAGCCCCAGCATTTT. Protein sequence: CASSSGTGPSQPQHF.

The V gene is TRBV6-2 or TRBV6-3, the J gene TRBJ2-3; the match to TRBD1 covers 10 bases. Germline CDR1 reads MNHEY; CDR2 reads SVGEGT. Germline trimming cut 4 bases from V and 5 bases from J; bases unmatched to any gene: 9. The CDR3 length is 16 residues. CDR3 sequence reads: CASSSKTGQGKDTQYF. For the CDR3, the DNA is TGTGCCAGCAGTTCCAAGACGGGACAGGGGAAAGATACGCAGTATTTT.

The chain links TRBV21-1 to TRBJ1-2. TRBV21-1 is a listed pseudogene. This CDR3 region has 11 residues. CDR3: CARVLSFDYTF. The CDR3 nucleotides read TGTGCCCGGGTGTTAAGCTTTGACTACACCTTC.

The DNA of the CDR3 is TGCGCCAGCAGCCAACATAGGACAGGCGGACAGCCCCAGCATTTT. Its translation is CASSQHRTGGQPQHF. This rearrangement joins TRBV4-3 to TRBJ1-5; TRBD1 matches 7 bases. Trimming took 2 bases from V and 7 from J; bases not matched to a gene: 8. The germline V gene has CDR1 LGHNA and CDR2 YSLEER. This CDR3 comprises 15 residues.

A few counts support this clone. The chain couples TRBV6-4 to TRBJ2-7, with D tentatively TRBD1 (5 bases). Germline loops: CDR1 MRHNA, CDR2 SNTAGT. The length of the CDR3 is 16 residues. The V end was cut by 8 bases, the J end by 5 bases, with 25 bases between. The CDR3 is CASVPQGDTYPDEQYF. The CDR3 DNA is TGTGCCAGCGTCCCCCAGGGTGACACGTACCCGGACGAGCAGTACTTC.

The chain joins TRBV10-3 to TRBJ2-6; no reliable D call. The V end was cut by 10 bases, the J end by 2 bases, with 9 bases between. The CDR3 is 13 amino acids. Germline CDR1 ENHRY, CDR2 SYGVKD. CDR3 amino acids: CASTSPGANVLTF. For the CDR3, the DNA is TGTGCCAGCACCAGTCCTGGGGCCAACGTCCTGACTTTC.

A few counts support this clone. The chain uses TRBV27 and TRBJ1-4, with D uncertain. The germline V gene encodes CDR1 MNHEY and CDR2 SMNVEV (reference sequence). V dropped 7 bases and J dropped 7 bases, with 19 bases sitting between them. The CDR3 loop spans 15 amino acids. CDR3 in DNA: TGTGCCAGCACTTTCATTAGCCACGGTGGTGAAAAACTGTTTTTT. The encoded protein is CASTFISHGGEKLFF. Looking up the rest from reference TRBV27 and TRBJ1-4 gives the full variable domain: EAQVTQNPRYLITVTGKKLTVTCSQNMNHEYMSWYRQDPGLGLRQIYYSMNVEVTDKGDVPEGYKVSRKEKRNFPLILESPSPNQTSLYFCASTFISHGGEKLFFGSGTQLSVL.

Here the CDR3 reads CASSRTSGGAGRYNEQFF. CDR3 DNA: TGTGCCAGTAGTAGGACTAGCGGGGGGGCGGGACGATACAATGAGCAGTTCTTC. V is TRBV19 and J is TRBJ2-1, with 15 bases fitting TRBD2. The ends lost 4 bases at V and 4 bases at J; junction bases unmatched: 8. The CDR3 extends over 18 amino acids. Germline V gene data show CDR1 as LNHDA and CDR2 as SQIVND (reference sequence).

The CDR3 reads CASSPADVLTF. For the CDR3, the DNA is TGTGCCAGCAGCCCCGCGGACGTCCTGACTTTC. The chain is built from TRBV11-2 and TRBJ2-6, with D unclear. The CDR3 is 11 amino acids. Deletions cut 5 bases from V and 11 bases from J, with 7 bases between. Germline V gene sequence: CDR1 SGHAT, CDR2 FQNNGV.

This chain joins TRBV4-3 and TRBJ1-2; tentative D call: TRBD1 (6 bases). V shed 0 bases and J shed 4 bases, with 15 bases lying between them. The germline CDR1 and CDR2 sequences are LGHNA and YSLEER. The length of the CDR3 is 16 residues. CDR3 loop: CASSQERRTAIYGYTF. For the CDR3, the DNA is TGCGCCAGCAGCCAAGAAAGGAGGACAGCAATCTATGGCTACACCTTC.

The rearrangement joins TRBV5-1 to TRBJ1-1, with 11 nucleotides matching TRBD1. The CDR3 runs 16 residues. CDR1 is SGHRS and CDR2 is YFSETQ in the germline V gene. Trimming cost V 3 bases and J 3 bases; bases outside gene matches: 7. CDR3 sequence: CASSYGQGAEDTEAFF. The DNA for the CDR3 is TGCGCCAGCAGCTACGGACAGGGGGCGGAGGACACTGAAGCTTTCTTT.